This note documents a single T cell receptor (beta chain) sequence. The target antigen is unknown. This sample was taken from a study of vaccination effects on CD4 cells after COVID-19. Only in-frame clones appear in the TCRdb table, and some are missing; sequencing was by immunoSEQ multiplex PCR. The repertoire has about 22,000 clones, around 72% of them found once; the top ten carry approximately 24%. Germline-derived CDR1 and CDR2 are KGHDR and SFDVKD. The CDR3 runs 12 residues. Trimming shortened V by 6 bases and J by 4 bases, and 9 bases separated the two germline ends. Pools of viral peptides were used by the ViraFEST assay to expand antigen-specific CD4+ T cells ahead of sequencing. When less than 13 days of culture had elapsed, CD4+ T cells were isolated. The healthy vaccine recipients, who had no prior SARS-CoV-2 infection, showed negative nucleocapsid antibodies.

The chain combines TRBV24-1 with TRBJ2-7; D gene ambiguous. The sequence was obtained from a human donor who received a COVID-19 vaccine. The source was CD4+ T cells from PBMCs cultured with HCoV-NL63 spike peptides, collected before COVID-19 vaccination. The CDR3 DNA reads TGTGCCACCAGTTGGCAGTGTTACGAGCAGTACTTC. Protein: CATSWQCYEQYF.